The 2 T cell receptor beta chains below were found in one sample sequenced in a study of blood T cells in healthy people across ages. A sample-barcoded 5' primer and a J-beta primer mix were used in a second PCR of roughly 6 to 11 cycles. TCRdb recomputed calls from the 5' RACE reads with MiXCR, one row per CDR3 protein. The data hold about 930,000 distinct CDR3 sequences, with almost 30% observed a single time. These same data were also listed under a study on T cells of mothers and their children.

Specimen: blood. These receptors came from a woman aged 40 to 55 in good health.

This clonotype appeared a few times. The chain joins TRBV28 to TRBJ1-6; no definite D call. Germline values: CDR1 MDHEN, CDR2 SYDVKM. V was pared by 3 bases and J by 10 bases, with 16 bases between. This CDR3 is 15 amino acids long. The CDR3 nucleotides read TGTGCCAGCAGTTTGGAATCGGGTTCGCGGTCACCCCTCCACTTT. This sequence encodes CASSLESGSRSPLHF.

As for this clonotype: An end of the junction does not agree with germline; a read error may underlie this. This chain joins TRBV9 and TRBJ2-1; no firm D call. From germline, CDR1 is SGDLS and CDR2 YYNGEE. The CDR3 has 12 residues. The DNA for the CDR3 is TGTGTCAGCAGCGTCGGGTACAATGAGCAGTTCTTC. Translating gives CVSSVGYNEQFF.